This T cell receptor beta chain was captured by sequencing in a study of breast tumors, draining lymph nodes, adjacent tissues. Study findings and constraints: That most tumor T cells come from lymph nodes remained unproven.

The CDR3 contains 13 residues. Deletions cut 1 base from V and 3 bases from J, with 6 bases between. The germline gives CDR1 MGHRA, CDR2 YSYEKL. Samples came from axillary lymph nodes draining the breast cancer. TCRdb fed the multiplex PCR reads into MiXCR, producing one record per CDR3 protein. The sample gives over 200,000 distinct CDR3 sequences, 30% to 35% of which show up once; roughly 3.5% is in the top ten. This clonotype showed up many times. Its antigen is undetermined. The sequence was obtained from a female donor with breast cancer. Some clones in this sample may be carry-over from other donors' samples. The chain is built from TRBV4-1 and TRBJ2-5, with D uncertain. Sequenced: axillary lymph node tissue. The CDR3 reads CASSQARKETQYF. The CDR3 DNA is TGCGCCAGCAGCCAAGCTAGGAAAGAGACCCAGTACTTC.